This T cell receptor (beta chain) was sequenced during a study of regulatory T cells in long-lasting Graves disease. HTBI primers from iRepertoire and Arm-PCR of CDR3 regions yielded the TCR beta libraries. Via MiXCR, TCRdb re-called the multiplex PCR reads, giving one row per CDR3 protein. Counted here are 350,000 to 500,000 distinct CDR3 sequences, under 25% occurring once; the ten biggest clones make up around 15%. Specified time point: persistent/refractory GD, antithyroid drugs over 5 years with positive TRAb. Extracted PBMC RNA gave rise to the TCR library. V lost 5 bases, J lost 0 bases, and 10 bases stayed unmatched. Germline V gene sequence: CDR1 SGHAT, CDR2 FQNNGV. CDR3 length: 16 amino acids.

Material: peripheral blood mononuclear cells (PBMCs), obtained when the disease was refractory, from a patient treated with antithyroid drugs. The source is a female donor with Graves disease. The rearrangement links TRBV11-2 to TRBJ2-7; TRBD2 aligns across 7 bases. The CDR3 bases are TGTGCCAGCAGCCCCCTGAGCGGGAATACCTCCTACGAGCAGTACTTC. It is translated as CASSPLSGNTSYEQYF.